Following are 2 T cell receptor beta chains from one sample sequenced in a study of cytomegalovirus exposure and HLA in healthy donors (dated by TCRdb to the late 2010s). Library creation used the immunoSEQ multiplex PCR assay. For the multiplex PCR, a mixture combining 60 forward primers for TCR Vbeta segments and 13 reverse primers for TCR Jbeta segments was used. Entries here come from immuneACCESS through TCRdb and include only in-frame sequences with V and J called. Some clones fail to appear in such tables; in the studies checked, an unresolved V gene covers under half of the shortfall, and the cause of the remainder is unknown. This sample has 200,000 to 250,000 clones in its table, and approximately 80% of those were observed once. The top ten clones comprise 15% to 19% of the sample. Sample: PBMCs. The origin of the receptors is a man aged 40-50 years in good health and CMV-seronegative.

The chain links TRBV5-6 to TRBJ1-4, with a tentative D call TRBD1 (5 bases). The CDR3 sequence is 15 residues long. The V end lost 6 bases, the J end lost 0 bases, and 12 bases lay between the germline ends. CDR1 is SGHDT, CDR2 YYEEEE, per germline. The CDR3 protein is CASNEVGATNEKLFF. CDR3 nucleotides: TGTGCCAGCAATGAAGTAGGGGCAACTAATGAAAAACTGTTTTTT.

The chain joins TRBV14 to TRBJ2-1; 7 bases fit TRBD1. The J segment lost 10 bases and the V segment lost 1 base, leaving 1 base of the junction unmatched. The CDR3 has 12 amino acids. In germline, CDR1 is SGHDN, CDR2 FVKESK. The CDR3 region is CASSQGGGEQFF. The CDR3 DNA sequence: TGTGCCAGCAGCCAAGGAGGGGGCGAGCAGTTCTTC.